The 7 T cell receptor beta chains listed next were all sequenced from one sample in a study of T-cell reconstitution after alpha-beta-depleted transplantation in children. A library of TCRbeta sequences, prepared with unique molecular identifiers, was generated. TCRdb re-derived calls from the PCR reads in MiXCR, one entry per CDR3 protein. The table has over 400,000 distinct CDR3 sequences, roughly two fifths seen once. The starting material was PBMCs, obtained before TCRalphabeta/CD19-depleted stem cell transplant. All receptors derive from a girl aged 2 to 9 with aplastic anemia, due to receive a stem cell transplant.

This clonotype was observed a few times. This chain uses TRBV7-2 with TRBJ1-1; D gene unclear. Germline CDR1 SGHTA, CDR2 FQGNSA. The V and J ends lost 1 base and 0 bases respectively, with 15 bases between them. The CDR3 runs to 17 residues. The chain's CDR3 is CASSLVVGHTMNTEAFF. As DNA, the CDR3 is TGTGCCAGCAGCTTAGTAGTGGGTCACACAATGAACACTGAAGCTTTCTTT. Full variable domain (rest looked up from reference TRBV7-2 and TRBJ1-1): GAGVSQSPSNKVTEKGKDVELRCDPISGHTALYWYRQSLGQGLEFLIYFQGNSAPDKSGLPSDRFSAERTGGSVSTLTIQRTQQEDSAVYLCASSLVVGHTMNTEAFFGQGTRLTVV.

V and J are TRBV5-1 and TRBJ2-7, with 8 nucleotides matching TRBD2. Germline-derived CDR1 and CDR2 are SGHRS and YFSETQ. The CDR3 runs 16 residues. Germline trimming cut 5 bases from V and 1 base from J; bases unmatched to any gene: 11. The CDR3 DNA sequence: TGCGCCAGCAGTTTCAACCCGGGACTAGAGTCCTACGAGCAGTACTTC. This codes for CASSFNPGLESYEQYF.

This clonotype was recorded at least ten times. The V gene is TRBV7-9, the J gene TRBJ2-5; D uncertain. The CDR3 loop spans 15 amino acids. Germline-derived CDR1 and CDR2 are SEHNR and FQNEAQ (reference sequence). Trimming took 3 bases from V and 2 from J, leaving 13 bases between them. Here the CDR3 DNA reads TGTGCCAGCAGCTTCCCCGCGGCGGTTCAAGAGACCCAGTACTTC. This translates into CASSFPAAVQETQYF.

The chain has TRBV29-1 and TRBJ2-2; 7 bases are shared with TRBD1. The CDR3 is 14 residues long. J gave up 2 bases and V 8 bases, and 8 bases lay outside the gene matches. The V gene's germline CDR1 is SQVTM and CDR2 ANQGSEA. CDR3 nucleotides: TGCAGCACAACCGGGACAGATAACACCGGGGAGCTGTTTTTT. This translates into CSTTGTDNTGELFF.

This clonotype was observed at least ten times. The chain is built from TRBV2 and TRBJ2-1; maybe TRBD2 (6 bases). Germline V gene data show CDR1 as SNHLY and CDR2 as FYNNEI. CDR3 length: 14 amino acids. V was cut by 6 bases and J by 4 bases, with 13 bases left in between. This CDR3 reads CASREGAGYNEQFF. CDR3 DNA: TGTGCCAGCAGGGAGGGCGCAGGGTACAATGAGCAGTTCTTC.

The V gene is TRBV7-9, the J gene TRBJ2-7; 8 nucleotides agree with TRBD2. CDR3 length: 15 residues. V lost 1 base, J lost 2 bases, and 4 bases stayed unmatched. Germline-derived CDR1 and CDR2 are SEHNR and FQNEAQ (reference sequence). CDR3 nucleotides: TGTGCCAGCAGCTTAGGGACTAGCACCGCCTACGAGCAGTACTTC. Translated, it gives CASSLGTSTAYEQYF.

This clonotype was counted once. The CDR3 loop reads CASSVKLFF. The CDR3 nucleotides read TGTGCCAGCTCCGTCAAGCTGTTCTTC. The chain couples TRBV6-1 to TRBJ2-1; D is uncertain. The germline V gene encodes CDR1 MNHNS and CDR2 SASEGT. Deletions cut 8 bases from V and 15 bases from J, with 11 bases between. The CDR3 loop spans 9 amino acids.